In this sample, the clone carrying this T cell receptor (beta chain) is medium-sized (0.01 to 0.1%). Its antigen is still unknown. The sample belongs to a study of OX40 agonist ivuxolimab in advanced cancers. At the level of the study: Eligibility admitted prior anti-PD-1, anti-PD-L1 or anti-CTLA-4 therapy; around 38% had some.

The CDR3 extends over 16 amino acids. Germline CDR1 and CDR2: SGHDT and YYEEEE. V was cut by 4 bases and J by 3 bases, with 19 bases left in between. Sequenced by immunoSEQ multiplex PCR; TCRdb stores in-frame clones only, minus some. Of 28,000 or so clones listed, approximately 85% are singletons. Study-level points and caveats: On average, CD8+ T cells showed a greater number of expanded clones than CD4+. Nonresponders included some who also had low normalized T-cell clonal expansion.

This sequence was found in an adult with an advanced solid tumor such as melanoma, head and neck, liver or kidney cancer. This specimen consisted of CD4+ or CD8+ T cells sorted from blood, obtained in a trial of the OX40 agonist ivuxolimab. The rearrangement uses TRBV5-6 and TRBJ1-1; no clear D. The CDR3 region has the DNA TGTGCCAGCAGCCGGGGTGGGGTGTGGGAGCACACTGAAGCTTTCTTT. It yields the protein CASSRGGVWEHTEAFF. Supplemented by reference TRBV5-6 and TRBJ1-1, the full variable domain reads DAGVTQSPTHLIKTRGQQVTLRCSPKSGHDTVSWYQQALGQGPQFIFQYYEEEERQRGNFPDRFSGHQFPNYSSELNVNALLLGDSALYLCASSRGGVWEHTEAFFGQGTRLTVV.